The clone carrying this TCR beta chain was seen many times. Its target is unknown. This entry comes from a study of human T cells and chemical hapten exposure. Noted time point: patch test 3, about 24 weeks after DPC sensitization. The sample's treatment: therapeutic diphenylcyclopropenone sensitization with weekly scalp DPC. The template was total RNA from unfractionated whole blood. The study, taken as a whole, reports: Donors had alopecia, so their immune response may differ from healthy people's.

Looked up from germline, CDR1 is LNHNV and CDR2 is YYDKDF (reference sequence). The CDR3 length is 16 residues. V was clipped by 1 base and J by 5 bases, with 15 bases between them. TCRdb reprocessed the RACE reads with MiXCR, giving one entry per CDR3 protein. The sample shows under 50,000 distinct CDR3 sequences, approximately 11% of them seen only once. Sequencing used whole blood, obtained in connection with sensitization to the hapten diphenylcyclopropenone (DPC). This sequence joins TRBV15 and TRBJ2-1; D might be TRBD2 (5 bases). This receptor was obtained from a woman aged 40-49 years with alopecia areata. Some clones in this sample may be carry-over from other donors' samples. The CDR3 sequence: CATSRAVDYPHNEQFF. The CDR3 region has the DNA TGTGCCACCAGCAGAGCAGTAGACTACCCCCACAATGAGCAGTTCTTC.